Given below is one T cell receptor beta chain in context. This sample stems from a study of blood T cell repertoires in COVID-19. Each participant's cohort was designated according to participant-reported clinical history. From germline, CDR1 is MNHEY and CDR2 SVGAGI. Unmatched junction bases numbered 4, after V lost 7 bases and J lost 2 bases. The CDR3 covers 13 residues. Original processing notes: Estimation of nucleated cell counts relied on the amplification of reference gene primers. Here immunoSEQ multiplex PCR was the method, and the copy in TCRdb shows in-frame clones only, minus some. The V and J calls and clone size come from that table; D and trimming were worked out from the DNA. The data show 200,000 to 250,000 clones, with about 86% seen just once and approximately 2.8% held by the top ten.

The specimen was PBMCs or T cells enriched from blood (not recorded which). This TCR was recovered from a woman in her forties or fifties in a cohort exposed to, infected with or recovered from COVID-19 (not recorded which). The V gene is TRBV6-5, the J gene TRBJ2-7, with 8 bases lining up with TRBD1. The CDR3 coding sequence is TGTGCCAGCACGGACAGGGCACCCTACGAGCAGTACTTC. As protein: CASTDRAPYEQYF.